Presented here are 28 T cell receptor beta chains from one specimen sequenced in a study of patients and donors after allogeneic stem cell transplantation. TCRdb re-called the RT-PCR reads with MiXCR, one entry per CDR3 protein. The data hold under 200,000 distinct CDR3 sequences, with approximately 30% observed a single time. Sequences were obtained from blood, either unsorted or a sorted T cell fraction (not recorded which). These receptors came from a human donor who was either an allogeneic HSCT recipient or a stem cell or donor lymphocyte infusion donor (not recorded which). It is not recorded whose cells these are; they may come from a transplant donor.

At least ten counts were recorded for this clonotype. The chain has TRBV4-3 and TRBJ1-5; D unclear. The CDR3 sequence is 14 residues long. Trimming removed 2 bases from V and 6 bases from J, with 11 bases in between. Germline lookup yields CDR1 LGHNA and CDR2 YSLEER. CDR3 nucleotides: TGCGCCAGCAGCCAACTGAGGACGGGTCAGCCCCAGCATTTT. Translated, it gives CASSQLRTGQPQHF.

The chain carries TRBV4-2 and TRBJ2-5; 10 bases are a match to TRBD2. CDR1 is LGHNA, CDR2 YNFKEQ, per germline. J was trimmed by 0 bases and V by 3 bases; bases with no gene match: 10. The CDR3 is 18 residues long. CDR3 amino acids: CASSQRLAGSSNQETQYF. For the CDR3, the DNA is TGTGCCAGCAGCCAGAGACTAGCGGGTTCATCCAACCAAGAGACCCAGTACTTC.

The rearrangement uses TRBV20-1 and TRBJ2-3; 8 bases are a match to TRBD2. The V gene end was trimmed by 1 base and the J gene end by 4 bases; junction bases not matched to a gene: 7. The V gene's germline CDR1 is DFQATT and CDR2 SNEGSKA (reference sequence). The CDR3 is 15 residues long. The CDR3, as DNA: TGCAGTGCTAGAGTGTTCGGGAGGGCCTCAGATACGCAGTATTTT. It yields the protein CSARVFGRASDTQYF.

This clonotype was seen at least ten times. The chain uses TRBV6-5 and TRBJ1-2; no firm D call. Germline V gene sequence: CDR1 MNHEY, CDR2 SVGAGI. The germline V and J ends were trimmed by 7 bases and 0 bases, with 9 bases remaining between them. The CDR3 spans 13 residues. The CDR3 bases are TGTGCCAGCACCATGGACTCTAACTATGGCTACACCTTC. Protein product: CASTMDSNYGYTF.

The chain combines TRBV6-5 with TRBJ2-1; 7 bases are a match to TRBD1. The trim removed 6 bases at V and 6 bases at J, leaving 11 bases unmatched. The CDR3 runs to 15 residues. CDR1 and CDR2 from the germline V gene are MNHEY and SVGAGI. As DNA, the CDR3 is TGTGCCAGCAGCTCACAGGGGAATCCCATCAATGAGCAGTTCTTC. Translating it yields CASSSQGNPINEQFF.

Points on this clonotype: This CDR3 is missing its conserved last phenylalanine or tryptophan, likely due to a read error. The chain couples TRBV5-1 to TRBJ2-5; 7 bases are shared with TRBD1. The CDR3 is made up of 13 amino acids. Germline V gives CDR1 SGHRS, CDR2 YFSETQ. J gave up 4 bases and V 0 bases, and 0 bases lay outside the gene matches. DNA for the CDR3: TGCGCCAGCAGCTTGGGACAGGGAGAGACCCAGTACCTC. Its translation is CASSLGQGETQYL.

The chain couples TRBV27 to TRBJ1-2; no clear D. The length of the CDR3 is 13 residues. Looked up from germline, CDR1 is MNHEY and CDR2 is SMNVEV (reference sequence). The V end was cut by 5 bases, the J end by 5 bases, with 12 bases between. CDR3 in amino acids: CASSLPGFYGYTF. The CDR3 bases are TGTGCCAGCAGTCTCCCGGGCTTTTATGGCTACACCTTC.

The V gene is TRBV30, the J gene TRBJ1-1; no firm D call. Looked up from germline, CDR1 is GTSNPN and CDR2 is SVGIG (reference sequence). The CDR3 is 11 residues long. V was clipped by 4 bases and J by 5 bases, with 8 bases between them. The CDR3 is CAWMPRTEAFF. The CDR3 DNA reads TGTGCCTGGATGCCCAGGACTGAAGCTTTCTTT.

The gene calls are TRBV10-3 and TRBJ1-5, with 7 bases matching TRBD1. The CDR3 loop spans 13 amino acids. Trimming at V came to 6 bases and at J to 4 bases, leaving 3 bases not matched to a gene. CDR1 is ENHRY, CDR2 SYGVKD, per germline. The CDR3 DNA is TGTGCCATCAGACAACAGGGGAATCAGCCCCAGCATTTT. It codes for CAIRQQGNQPQHF.

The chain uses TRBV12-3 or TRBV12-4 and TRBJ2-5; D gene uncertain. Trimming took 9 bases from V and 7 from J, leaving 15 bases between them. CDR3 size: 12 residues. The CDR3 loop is CASLWVSVTQYF. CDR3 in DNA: TGTGCCAGTTTGTGGGTTAGTGTGACCCAGTACTTC.

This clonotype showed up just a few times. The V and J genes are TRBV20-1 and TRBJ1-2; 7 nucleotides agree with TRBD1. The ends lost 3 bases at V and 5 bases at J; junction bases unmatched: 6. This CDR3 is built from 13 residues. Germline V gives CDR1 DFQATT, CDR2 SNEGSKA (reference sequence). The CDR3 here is CSASPGTVYGYTF. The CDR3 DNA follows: TGCAGTGCTAGTCCCGGGACAGTGTATGGCTACACCTTC.

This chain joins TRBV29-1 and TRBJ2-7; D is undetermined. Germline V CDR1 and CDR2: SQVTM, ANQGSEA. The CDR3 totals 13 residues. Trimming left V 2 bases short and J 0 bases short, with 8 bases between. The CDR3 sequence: CSVETGYSYEQYF. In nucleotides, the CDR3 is TGCAGCGTTGAAACCGGGTACTCCTACGAGCAGTACTTC.

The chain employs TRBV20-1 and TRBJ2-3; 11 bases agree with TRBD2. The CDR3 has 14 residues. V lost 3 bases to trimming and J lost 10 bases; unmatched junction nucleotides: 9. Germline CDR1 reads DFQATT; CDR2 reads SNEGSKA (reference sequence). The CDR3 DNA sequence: TGCAGTGCTAGCCTAGCGGGAGGTCCCGAGGCGCAGTATTTT. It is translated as CSASLAGGPEAQYF.

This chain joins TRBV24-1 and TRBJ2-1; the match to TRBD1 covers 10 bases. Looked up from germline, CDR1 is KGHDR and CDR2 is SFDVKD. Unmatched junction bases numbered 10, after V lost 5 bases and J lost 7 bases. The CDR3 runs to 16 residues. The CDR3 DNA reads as TGTGCCACCAGTGCCTCTCCGGGACAGGGGTGGAATGAGCAGTTCTTC. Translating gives CATSASPGQGWNEQFF.

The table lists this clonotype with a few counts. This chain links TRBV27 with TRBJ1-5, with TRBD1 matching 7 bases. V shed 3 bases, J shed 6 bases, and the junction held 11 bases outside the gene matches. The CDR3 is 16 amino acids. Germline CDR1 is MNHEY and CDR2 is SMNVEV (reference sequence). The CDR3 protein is CASSLKGGAFTQPQHF. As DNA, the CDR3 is TGTGCCAGCAGTTTGAAAGGGGGCGCTTTCACTCAGCCCCAGCATTTT.

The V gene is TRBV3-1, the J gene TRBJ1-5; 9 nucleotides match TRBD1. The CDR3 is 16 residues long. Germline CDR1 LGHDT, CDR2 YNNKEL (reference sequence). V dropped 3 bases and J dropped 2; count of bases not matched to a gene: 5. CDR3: CASSHGTGKGNQPQHF. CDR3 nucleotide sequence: TGTGCCAGCAGCCATGGGACAGGGAAAGGCAATCAGCCCCAGCATTTT.

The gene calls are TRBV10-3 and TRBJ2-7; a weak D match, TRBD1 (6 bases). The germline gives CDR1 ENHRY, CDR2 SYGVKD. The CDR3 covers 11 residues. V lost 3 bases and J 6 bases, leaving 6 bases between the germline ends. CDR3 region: CAISEGGEQYF. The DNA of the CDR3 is TGTGCCATCAGTGAAGGGGGCGAGCAGTACTTC.

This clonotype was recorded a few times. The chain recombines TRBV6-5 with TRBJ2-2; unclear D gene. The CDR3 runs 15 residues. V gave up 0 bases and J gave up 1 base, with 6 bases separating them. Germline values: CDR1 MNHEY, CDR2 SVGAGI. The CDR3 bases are TGTGCCAGCAGTTACTCCTGGGGGAACACCGGGGAGCTGTTTTTT. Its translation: CASSYSWGNTGELFF.

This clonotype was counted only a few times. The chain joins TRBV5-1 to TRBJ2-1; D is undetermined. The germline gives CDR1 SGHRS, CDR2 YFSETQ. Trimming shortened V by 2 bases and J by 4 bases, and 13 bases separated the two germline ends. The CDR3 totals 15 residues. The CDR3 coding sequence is TGCGCCAGCAGCTTAGAGATAGCCCCATACAATGAGCAGTTCTTC. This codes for CASSLEIAPYNEQFF.

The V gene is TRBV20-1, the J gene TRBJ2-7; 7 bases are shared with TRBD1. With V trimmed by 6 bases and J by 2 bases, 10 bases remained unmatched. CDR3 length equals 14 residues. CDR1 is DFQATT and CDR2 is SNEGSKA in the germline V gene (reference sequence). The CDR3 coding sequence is TGCAGTGCCACGGGACAGTTCGGGGCCTACGAGCAGTACTTC. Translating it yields CSATGQFGAYEQYF.

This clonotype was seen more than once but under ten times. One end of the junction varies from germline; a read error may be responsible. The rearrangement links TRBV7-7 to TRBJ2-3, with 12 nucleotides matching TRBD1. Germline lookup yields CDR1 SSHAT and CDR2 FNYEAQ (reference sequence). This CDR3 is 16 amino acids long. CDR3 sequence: CASSPLGQGASDTQYF. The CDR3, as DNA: TGTGCTAGCAGCCCCTTGGGACAGGGGGCATCAGATACGCAGTATTTT.

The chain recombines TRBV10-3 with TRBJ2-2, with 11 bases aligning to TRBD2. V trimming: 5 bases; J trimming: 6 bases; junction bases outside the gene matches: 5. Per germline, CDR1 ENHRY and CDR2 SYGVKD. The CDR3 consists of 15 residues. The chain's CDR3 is CAISISGRAAGELFF. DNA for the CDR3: TGTGCCATCAGTATTAGCGGGAGGGCCGCCGGGGAGCTGTTTTTT.

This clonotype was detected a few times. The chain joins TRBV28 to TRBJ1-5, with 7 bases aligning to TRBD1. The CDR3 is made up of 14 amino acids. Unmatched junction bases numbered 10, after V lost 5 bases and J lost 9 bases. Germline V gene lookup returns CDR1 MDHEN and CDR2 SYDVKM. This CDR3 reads CASSLGQETWPQHF. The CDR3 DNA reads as TGTGCCAGCAGTCTAGGACAGGAGACTTGGCCCCAGCATTTT.

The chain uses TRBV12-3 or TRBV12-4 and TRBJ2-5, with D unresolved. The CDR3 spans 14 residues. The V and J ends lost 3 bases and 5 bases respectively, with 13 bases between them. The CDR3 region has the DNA TGTGCCAGCAGTTTGCGGAGAATTGGGGAGACCCAGTACTTC. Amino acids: CASSLRRIGETQYF.

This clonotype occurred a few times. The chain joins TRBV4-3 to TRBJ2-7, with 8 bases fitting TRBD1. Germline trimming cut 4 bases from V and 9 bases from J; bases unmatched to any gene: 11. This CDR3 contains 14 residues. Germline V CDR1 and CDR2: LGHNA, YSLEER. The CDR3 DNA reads TGCGCCAGCAGCCCAAATACAGGGGGAAGCGGGCAGTACTTC. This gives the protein CASSPNTGGSGQYF.

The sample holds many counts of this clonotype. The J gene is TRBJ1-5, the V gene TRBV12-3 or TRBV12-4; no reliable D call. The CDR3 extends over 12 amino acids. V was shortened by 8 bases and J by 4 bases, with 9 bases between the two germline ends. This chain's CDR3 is CASHRGNQPQHF. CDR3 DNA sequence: TGTGCCAGCCACCGAGGAAATCAGCCCCAGCATTTT.

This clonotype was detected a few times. As DNA, the CDR3 is TGTGCCAGCAGAGATACAGGGGGAAGAAGTGAAAAACTGTTTTTT. Protein product: CASRDTGGRSEKLFF. V is TRBV6-6 and J is TRBJ1-4; TRBD1 agrees at 8 bases. J gave up 7 bases and V 6 bases, and 10 bases lay outside the gene matches. This CDR3 contains 15 residues. The germline V gene has CDR1 MNHNY and CDR2 SVGAGI (reference sequence).

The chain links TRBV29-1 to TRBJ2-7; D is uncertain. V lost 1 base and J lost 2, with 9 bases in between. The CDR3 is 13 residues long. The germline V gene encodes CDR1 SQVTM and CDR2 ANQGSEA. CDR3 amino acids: CSVEGPGPYEQYF. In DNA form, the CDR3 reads TGCAGCGTTGAAGGTCCGGGTCCCTACGAGCAGTACTTC.